The rows below give T cell receptor beta chains drawn from one sample of a study of cytomegalovirus exposure and HLA in healthy donors. Measured with immunoSEQ multiplex PCR; TCRdb has only the in-frame clones, and not every one. The table includes about 160,000 clones, approximately 85% detected once. Sequencing input: PBMCs. The receptors shown here come from a man between 18 and 29 years old in good health and CMV-seropositive. Both conserved end residues are part of each CDR3. The D gene is left open where the match is weak. Where a row states a size, it is once, few, many or the class of an expanded clone; other rows omit it.

clone_size	d_call	v_call	j_call	cdr3_aa	cdr3_nt
NA	NA	TRBV30	TRBJ1-1	CAWSSIRAGTFF	TGTGCCTGGAGTTCTATCAGGGCAGGAACTTTCTTT
NA	NA	TRBV6-5	TRBJ1-1	CASSYGAGKNTEAFF	TGTGCCAGCAGTTACGGTGCAGGGAAGAACACTGAAGCTTTCTTT
NA	NA	TRBV7-6	TRBJ1-1	CASSLIPAGASEAFF	TGTGCCAGCAGCTTAATCCCGGCAGGGGCCAGTGAAGCTTTCTTT
NA	NA	TRBV7-2	TRBJ1-3	CASRRDSGNTIYF	TGTGCCAGTCGCAGGGACTCTGGAAACACCATATATTTT
NA	TRBD1	TRBV10-3	TRBJ1-6	CAISAGTGYNSPLHF	TGTGCCATCAGTGCCGGGACAGGATATAATTCACCCCTCCACTTT
once	TRBD1	TRBV6-6	TRBJ1-1	CASSFAQGASGAFF	TGTGCCAGCAGTTTTGCACAGGGGGCTTCTGGAGCTTTCTTT
NA	NA	TRBV11-1	TRBJ2-7	CASSFAGAYEQYF	TGTGCCAGCAGCTTTGCAGGGGCCTACGAGCAGTACTTC
NA	NA	TRBV4-3	TRBJ1-1	CASSQDSGGIAFF	TGCGCCAGCAGCCAAGATTCCGGGGGGATAGCTTTCTTT
NA	TRBD1	TRBV6-5	TRBJ1-2	CASSSRDRGLYGYTF	TGTGCCAGCAGTTCCCGGGACAGGGGGCTTTATGGCTACACCTTC
NA	NA	TRBV7-2	TRBJ2-3	CASSLRWDTQYF	TGTGCCAGCAGCCTGCGGTGGGATACGCAGTATTTT
NA	TRBD1	TRBV6-5	TRBJ1-1	CASSSTGGRAFF	TGTGCCAGCAGTTCCACAGGGGGGAGGGCTTTCTTT
NA	NA	TRBV6-6	TRBJ1-6	CASSYSGQGGNSPLHF	TGTGCCAGCAGTTACTCCGGTCAGGGCGGAAATTCACCCCTCCACTTT
NA	NA	TRBV12-5	TRBJ2-3	CASGFGSSTDTQYF	TGTGCTAGTGGTTTCGGTAGTAGCACAGATACGCAGTATTTT
NA	TRBD2	TRBV7-2	TRBJ2-7	CASSLASRAGGEQYF	TGTGCCAGCAGCTTAGCATCCAGGGCCGGGGGGGAGCAGTACTTC
NA	TRBD1	TRBV6-5	TRBJ1-2	CASSDGQGRGYTF	TGTGCCAGCAGTGATGGACAGGGAAGAGGCTACACCTTC
NA	NA	TRBV27	TRBJ2-3	CASSLKPRAYTDTQYF	TGTGCCAGCAGTTTAAAGCCACGAGCTTACACAGATACGCAGTATTTT
NA	TRBD2	TRBV15	TRBJ2-2	CATSGGRRRELFF	TGTGCCACCAGCGGCGGGAGGAGGAGGGAGCTGTTTTTT
NA	TRBD1	TRBV6-1	TRBJ1-5	CASSERTGVRNQPQHF	TGTGCCAGCAGTGAAAGGACAGGGGTCCGCAATCAGCCCCAGCATTTT
NA	TRBD2	TRBV16	TRBJ2-1	CASSQSTSGGAANEQFF	TGTGCCAGCAGCCAATCAACTAGCGGGGGGGCAGCCAATGAGCAGTTCTTC
once	TRBD1	TRBV6-1	TRBJ2-3	CASRDRGSDTQYF	TGTGCCAGCAGAGACAGGGGGTCAGATACGCAGTATTTT
NA	TRBD2	TRBV5-4	TRBJ2-3	CASSLIAGSTDTQYF	TGTGCCAGCAGCTTGATAGCGGGGAGCACAGATACGCAGTATTTT
NA	NA	TRBV4-3	TRBJ1-6	CASSQDQVVGYNSPLHF	TGCGCCAGCAGCCAAGATCAGGTGGTTGGCTATAATTCACCCCTCCACTTT
few	TRBD1	TRBV6-1	TRBJ1-5	CASSDGQAHQPQHF	TGTGCCAGCAGTGACGGACAGGCACATCAGCCCCAGCATTTT
NA	TRBD1	TRBV10-2	TRBJ1-1	CASSEWTGDMSRTETFF	TGCGCCAGCAGTGAGTGGACAGGGGATATGAGTCGCACTGAAACTTTCTTT
NA	TRBD1	TRBV10-3	TRBJ2-7	CAIRLGQGAYEQYF	TGTGCCATCAGACTGGGACAGGGGGCGTACGAGCAGTACTTC
NA	NA	TRBV10-2	TRBJ1-5	CASSLTTVGNQPQHF	TGCGCCAGCAGTCTGACGACAGTTGGCAATCAGCCCCAGCATTTT
NA	TRBD1	TRBV4-3	TRBJ2-6	CASSQGPDRAGGANGLTF	TGCGCCAGCAGCCAAGGCCCAGACAGGGCTGGTGGGGCCAACGGCCTGACTTTC
few	TRBD2	TRBV4-3	TRBJ2-6	CASSQTSGSGANGLTF	TGCGCCAGCAGCCAAACTAGCGGCTCTGGGGCCAACGGCCTGACTTTC
NA	TRBD2	TRBV15	TRBJ2-7	CATSWDYSYEQYF	TGTGCCACCAGTTGGGACTACTCCTACGAGCAGTACTTC
NA	TRBD1	TRBV10-3	TRBJ2-7	CAIRGDRSGEQYF	TGTGCCATCAGGGGGGACAGAAGCGGCGAGCAGTACTTC
NA	TRBD1	TRBV2	TRBJ2-1	CASRGDRGSYNEQFF	TGTGCCAGCAGAGGAGACAGGGGATCCTACAATGAGCAGTTCTTC
NA	NA	TRBV5-1	TRBJ2-7	CASSLASGSYEQYF	TGCGCCAGCAGCTTGGCATCAGGATCCTACGAGCAGTACTTC
NA	NA	TRBV19	TRBJ1-2	CASSTQGTYAGNYGYTF	TGTGCCAGTAGTACTCAGGGGACATACGCTGGGAACTATGGCTACACCTTC
NA	NA	TRBV9	TRBJ2-7	CASSVSLLGYEQYF	TGTGCCAGCAGCGTGAGTCTCCTAGGCTACGAGCAGTACTTC
NA	NA	TRBV25-1	TRBJ2-7	CASSESPTDYEQYF	TGTGCCAGCAGTGAATCGCCAACTGATTACGAGCAGTACTTC
NA	NA	TRBV7-2	TRBJ2-3	CASSFYLEDTQYF	TGTGCCAGCAGCTTCTATCTTGAAGATACGCAGTATTTT
NA	TRBD2	TRBV10-3	TRBJ2-7	CAPGPYGGFYEQYF	TGTGCCCCCGGGCCGTACGGGGGGTTCTACGAGCAGTACTTC
NA	TRBD2	TRBV2	TRBJ2-2	CASRRTSGGTGELFF	TGTGCCAGCCGACGGACTAGCGGGGGGACCGGGGAGCTGTTTTTT
NA	NA	TRBV21-1	TRBJ2-3	CASHTTGGRTDTQYF	TGTGCCAGCCACACCACGGGGGGTCGCACAGATACGCAGTATTTT
NA	TRBD1	TRBV4-2	TRBJ2-7	CASSQSGQGYEQYF	TGTGCCAGCAGCCAATCTGGACAGGGCTACGAGCAGTACTTC
NA	NA	TRBV4-3	TRBJ2-2	CASSQDRQTSGELFF	TGCGCCAGCAGCCAAGATCGTCAGACATCCGGGGAGCTGTTTTTT
NA	TRBD1	TRBV2	TRBJ1-1	CASRSEFTGQGETFF	TGTGCCAGCAGGTCCGAATTCACTGGACAGGGCGAAACTTTCTTT
NA	TRBD1	TRBV7-6	TRBJ1-4	CASSHTGGASNEKLFF	TGTGCCAGCAGCCATACAGGGGGCGCCTCTAATGAAAAACTGTTTTTT
NA	NA	TRBV6-1	TRBJ1-1	CASSEWGRGTEAFF	TGTGCCAGCAGTGAATGGGGAAGGGGGACTGAAGCTTTCTTT
NA	TRBD2	TRBV4-3	TRBJ2-1	CASSQLGAGGHNEQFF	TGCGCCAGCAGCCAGCTCGGGGCGGGGGGCCACAATGAGCAGTTCTTC
NA	NA	TRBV15	TRBJ2-1	CATSRDQYLAGEQFF	TGTGCCACCAGCAGAGATCAGTACCTAGCAGGTGAGCAGTTCTTC
NA	NA	TRBV6-6	TRBJ1-2	CASSSLEGADYGYTF	TGTGCCAGCAGTTCCCTCGAGGGAGCTGACTATGGCTACACCTTC
NA	TRBD2	TRBV6-5	TRBJ2-3	CASSYSPRGDRYF	TGTGCCAGCAGTTACTCGCCACGGGGGGATCGGTATTTT
NA	NA	TRBV7-9	TRBJ2-3	CASSLDPFGTDTQYF	TGTGCCAGCAGCTTAGATCCCTTCGGCACAGATACGCAGTATTTT
NA	TRBD2	TRBV7-2	TRBJ2-1	CASSLALPAGGQFF	TGTGCCAGCAGCTTAGCGCTTCCTGCGGGGGGGCAGTTCTTC
NA	NA	TRBV29-1	TRBJ1-2	CSVEDQSQTRGYTF	TGCAGCGTTGAAGATCAATCGCAGACGCGAGGGTACACCTTC
NA	TRBD2	TRBV10-3	TRBJ2-5	CAPPSSGGAQETQYF	TGTGCCCCCCCGAGTAGCGGGGGGGCTCAAGAGACCCAGTACTTC
NA	TRBD1	TRBV23-1	TRBJ2-1	CASSHRYPGRTGANRGSSYNEQFF	TGCGCCAGCAGTCACCGCTACCCCGGGAGGACAGGGGCGAATCGGGGGAGCTCCTACAATGAGCAGTTCTTC
NA	TRBD1	TRBV6-1	TRBJ1-2	CASSEAGPGGYGYTF	TGTGCCAGCAGTGAAGCGGGGCCAGGGGGCTATGGCTACACCTTC
NA	TRBD1	TRBV7-7	TRBJ2-2	CASSLGRQGANTGELFF	TGTGCCAGCAGCTTAGGGAGACAGGGGGCGAACACCGGGGAGCTGTTTTTT